Each of the 20 T cell receptor beta chains below was sequenced from the same sample in a study of technical replicates of blood from several donors. Profiled with immunoSEQ multiplex PCR; TCRdb holds only in-frame clones, not every one. The table includes 15,000 to 20,000 clones, around nine tenths detected once. Sequences were obtained from PBMCs. The receptors here all came from a human donor in good health.

The chain couples TRBV6-1 to TRBJ2-3; possible D gene TRBD2, 5 bases. The V end was cut by 8 bases, the J end by 1 base, with 10 bases between. CDR3 length equals 13 residues. Germline V gives CDR1 MNHNS, CDR2 SASEGT. The CDR3 spells CASSPGGTDTQYF. In DNA form, the CDR3 reads TGTGCCAGCTCCCCCGGGGGCACAGATACGCAGTATTTT.

The rearrangement links TRBV4-2 to TRBJ2-7, with 8 bases identical to TRBD2. Germline V CDR1 and CDR2: LGHNA, YNFKEQ. The CDR3 totals 15 residues. Trimming cost V 1 base and J 4 bases; bases outside gene matches: 6. CDR3 nucleotide sequence: TGTGCCAGCAGCCAAGCAGCGGGAGCTCTATACGAGCAGTACTTC. Translating it yields CASSQAAGALYEQYF.

The chain couples TRBV9 to TRBJ2-5; perhaps TRBD2 as D (7 bases). Per the germline V gene, CDR1 is SGDLS and CDR2 is YYNGEE. CDR3 length: 14 residues. The germline V and J ends were trimmed by 2 bases and 5 bases, with 13 bases remaining between them. CDR3 protein: CASSVFGGLETQYF. The DNA of the CDR3 is TGTGCCAGCAGCGTTTTCGGGGGGCTGGAGACCCAGTACTTC.

The CDR3: CASSLTGGTNYGYTF. The CDR3, as DNA: TGTGCCAGCAGCTTGACGGGCGGGACTAACTATGGCTACACCTTC. This sequence joins TRBV5-5 and TRBJ1-2; no reliable D call. Germline CDR1 and CDR2: SGHKS and YYEKEE (reference sequence). V lost 1 base and J 0 bases, leaving 10 bases between the germline ends. This CDR3 comprises 15 residues.

V and J are TRBV4-1 and TRBJ2-1; TRBD2 aligns across 7 bases. This CDR3 comprises 17 residues. V trimming: 0 bases; J trimming: 5 bases; junction bases outside the gene matches: 10. Germline V lookup: CDR1 MGHRA, CDR2 YSYEKL. The CDR3 DNA reads as TGCGCCAGCAGCCAAGATCTGGGGGGGAGAAGCGACAATGAGCAGTTCTTC. This encodes CASSQDLGGRSDNEQFF.

This clone was seen just once. The genes are TRBV27 and TRBJ2-7; TRBD2 agrees at 10 bases. The CDR3 spans 15 residues. Germline CDR1 MNHEY, CDR2 SMNVEV (reference sequence). With 5 bases clipped from V and 2 bases from J, the junction kept 6 bases outside the gene matches. The CDR3 region has the DNA TGTGCCAGCAGTGCGGGACTAGCGCTTCCCTACGAGCAGTACTTC. Protein product: CASSAGLALPYEQYF.

The genes are TRBV4-2 and TRBJ2-2, with D uncertain. Germline V gene sequence: CDR1 LGHNA, CDR2 YNFKEQ. The CDR3 covers 13 residues. Trimming took 0 bases from V and 6 from J, leaving 5 bases between them. The CDR3 is CASSQETPGELFF. In nucleotides, the CDR3 is TGTGCCAGCAGCCAAGAAACACCCGGGGAGCTGTTTTTT.

The V gene is TRBV27, the J gene TRBJ2-1; TRBD2 is a possible D gene (5 bases). This CDR3 is built from 14 residues. Germline CDR1 reads MNHEY; CDR2 reads SMNVEV (reference sequence). Trimming took off 8 bases at V and 7 bases at J, with 18 bases between the two ends. The CDR3 spells CASVSSTPGNEQFF. CDR3 bases: TGTGCCAGCGTAAGCTCGACCCCGGGGAATGAGCAGTTCTTC.

The CDR3 protein is CASSLEQGNYEQYF. The DNA of the CDR3 is TGCGCCAGCAGCTTGGAACAGGGAAACTACGAGCAGTACTTC. The chain carries TRBV5-1 and TRBJ2-7, with D possibly matching TRBD1 (6 bases). The CDR3 sequence is 14 residues long. Germline assignment: CDR1 SGHRS and CDR2 YFSETQ. V was clipped by 0 bases and J by 3 bases, with 10 bases between them.

This sequence joins TRBV28 and TRBJ2-1; possibly TRBD2 for D (6 bases). CDR1 and CDR2 (germline): MDHEN, SYDVKM. CDR3 length: 15 residues. Trimming stripped 6 bases from V and 9 bases from J, with 21 bases between. The DNA of the CDR3 is TGTGCCAGCAGCCCGACTAGTCCCAGTTTCGGTGAGCAGTTCTTC. It translates to CASSPTSPSFGEQFF.

The chain recombines TRBV5-1 with TRBJ2-1, with 13 bases matching TRBD2. CDR3 length: 18 amino acids. The V and J ends lost 4 bases and 0 bases, in that order; junction bases with no gene match: 7. Germline lookup yields CDR1 SGHRS and CDR2 YFSETQ. The CDR3: CASSRTSGGLFSYNEQFF. The CDR3 DNA reads TGCGCCAGCAGCAGGACTAGCGGGGGACTCTTCTCCTACAATGAGCAGTTCTTC.

The chain carries TRBV28 and TRBJ1-2; possibly TRBD1 for D (6 bases). CDR1 and CDR2 (germline): MDHEN, SYDVKM. V was pared by 3 bases and J by 8 bases, with 16 bases between. The CDR3 has 14 amino acids. CDR3 in DNA: TGTGCCAGCAGTTTTGGGGGCCACGATCGGGGCTACACCTTC. It encodes CASSFGGHDRGYTF.

V usage is TRBV5-1 and J usage is TRBJ2-7; 7 bases line up with TRBD1. CDR1 and CDR2 (germline): SGHRS, YFSETQ. The junction had 9 bases not matched to a gene; V was cut back by 1 base and J by 2 bases. The CDR3 spans 16 residues. CDR3 amino acids: CASSLYWQGDPYEQYF. In nucleotides, the CDR3 is TGCGCCAGCAGCTTGTATTGGCAGGGGGACCCCTACGAGCAGTACTTC. Complete variable domain (other parts from reference TRBV5-1 and TRBJ2-7): KAGVTQTPRYLIKTRGQQVTLSCSPISGHRSVSWYQQTPGQGLQFLFEYFSETQRNKGNFPGRFSGRQFSNSRSEMNVSTLELGDSALYLCASSLYWQGDPYEQYFGPGTRLTVT.

The V and J genes are TRBV18 and TRBJ2-7, with 10 nucleotides matching TRBD1. V shed 0 bases, J shed 3 bases, and the junction held 2 bases outside the gene matches. This CDR3 spans 15 amino acids. Germline CDR1 KGHSH, CDR2 LQKENI. CDR3 protein: CASSPPGQGLYEQYF. The CDR3 DNA reads as TGTGCCAGCTCACCACCGGGACAGGGGCTCTACGAGCAGTACTTC.

V gene TRBV6-4 combines with J gene TRBJ1-2, with D perhaps matching TRBD1 (6 bases). V was shortened by 2 bases and J by 8 bases, with 21 bases between the two germline ends. CDR1 and CDR2 (germline): MRHNA, SNTAGT. The CDR3 consists of 16 residues. The CDR3 DNA is TGTGCCAGCAGTGACAGTTTGGGGACACGCCGGCAAGGCTACACCTTC. Its translation: CASSDSLGTRRQGYTF.

The chain uses TRBV20-1 and TRBJ2-5; perhaps TRBD2 as D (5 bases). Germline lookup yields CDR1 DFQATT and CDR2 SNEGSKA (reference sequence). Trimming shortened V by 6 bases and J by 4 bases, and 9 bases separated the two germline ends. The CDR3 consists of 11 residues. The CDR3 sequence: CSAHEGETQYF. The CDR3 DNA sequence: TGCAGTGCCCACGAGGGAGAGACCCAGTACTTC.

This sequence joins TRBV11-3 and TRBJ1-1; 8 nucleotides match TRBD1. V gave up 3 bases and J gave up 4 bases; unmatched junction bases: 1. Germline CDR1 reads SGHNT; CDR2 reads YENEEA. The CDR3 loop spans 13 amino acids. CDR3: CASSLTGATEAFF. The DNA for the CDR3 is TGTGCCAGCAGCTTGACAGGGGCCACTGAAGCTTTCTTT.

This clone has only a few counts. The rearrangement uses TRBV5-1 and TRBJ1-1, with unresolved D. Between the trimmed V and J ends, which lost 4 bases and 1 base, there was a span of 11 bases. This CDR3 has 14 residues. CDR1 and CDR2 from the germline V gene are SGHRS and YFSETQ. The CDR3 DNA reads as TGCGCCAGCAGCCCCTATAATGGGAACACTGAAGCTTTCTTT. It yields the protein CASSPYNGNTEAFF.

The chain carries TRBV6-1 and TRBJ2-5; D is perhaps TRBD1 (5 bases). V lost 2 bases and J 5 bases, leaving 24 bases between the germline ends. Germline V gene sequence: CDR1 MNHNS, CDR2 SASEGT. This CDR3 comprises 18 residues. CDR3 residues: CASSERPPLTAPKETQYF. The DNA of the CDR3 is TGTGCCAGCAGTGAAAGGCCCCCGTTGACAGCCCCGAAGGAGACCCAGTACTTC.

This sequence joins TRBV10-2 and TRBJ2-3; 8 bases align to TRBD2. Germline lookup yields CDR1 WSHSY and CDR2 SAAADI. With V trimmed by 6 bases and J by 11 bases, 25 bases remained unmatched. This CDR3 region has 18 residues. The CDR3 coding sequence is TGCGCCAGCAGGACCTCCGGAATTGGACGGGAGGGCCTCAGCGGGCAGTATTTT. Amino acid sequence: CASRTSGIGREGLSGQYF.